This T cell receptor (beta chain) was recovered during a study of OX40 agonist ivuxolimab in advanced cancers. Turning to the study itself: Patient treatment consisted of intravenous ivuxolimab administration every 2 weeks at 0.01 to 10 mg/kg.

Sequencing was performed with immunoSEQ multiplex PCR; in TCRdb, only in-frame clones are kept and a portion is missing. The sample includes 75,000 to 100,000 clones, less than 85% seen only once; the top ten take roughly 6%. After removal of 4 bases from V and 8 bases from J, the junction contained 5 bases not matched to a gene. This CDR3 is built from 13 residues. Germline CDR1 is SGHRS and CDR2 is YFSETQ. At cycle 4 day 1, cycle 7 day 1, and baseline, blood was sampled. The origin of this receptor is an adult with an advanced solid tumor such as melanoma, head and neck, liver or kidney cancer. The genes are TRBV5-1 and TRBJ1-2; 10 bases line up with TRBD1. The sample in question was CD4+ or CD8+ T cells sorted from blood, obtained in a trial of the OX40 agonist ivuxolimab. CDR3 nucleotide sequence: TGCGCCAGCAGCGAGGGACAGGGGTACGGCTACACCTTC. Encoded protein: CASSEGQGYGYTF.